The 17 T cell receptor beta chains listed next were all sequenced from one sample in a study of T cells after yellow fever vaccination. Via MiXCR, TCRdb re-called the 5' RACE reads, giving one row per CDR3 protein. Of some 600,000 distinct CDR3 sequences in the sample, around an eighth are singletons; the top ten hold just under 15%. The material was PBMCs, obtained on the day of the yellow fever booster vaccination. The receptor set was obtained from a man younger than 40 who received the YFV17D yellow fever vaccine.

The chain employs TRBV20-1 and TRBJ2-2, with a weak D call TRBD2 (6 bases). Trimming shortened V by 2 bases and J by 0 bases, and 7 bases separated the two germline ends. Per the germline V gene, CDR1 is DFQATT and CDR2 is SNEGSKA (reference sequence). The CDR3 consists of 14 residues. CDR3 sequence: CSARPGANTGELFF. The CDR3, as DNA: TGCAGTGCTAGACCGGGAGCGAACACCGGGGAGCTGTTTTTT.

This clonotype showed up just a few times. CDR3 sequence: CASRPTLQGPTEAFF. The CDR3, as DNA: TGTGCCAGCAGACCCACCCTACAGGGGCCCACTGAAGCTTTCTTT. The chain recombines TRBV7-9 with TRBJ1-1; 7 nucleotides match TRBD1. With 6 bases clipped from V and 4 bases from J, the junction kept 11 bases outside the gene matches. This CDR3 is 15 amino acids long. The germline CDR1 and CDR2 sequences are SEHNR and FQNEAQ (reference sequence).

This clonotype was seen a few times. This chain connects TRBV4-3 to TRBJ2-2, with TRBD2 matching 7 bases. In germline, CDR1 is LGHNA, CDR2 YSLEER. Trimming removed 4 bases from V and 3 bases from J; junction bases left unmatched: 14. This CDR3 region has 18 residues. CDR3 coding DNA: TGCGCCAGCAGCCCCCCATCGGCTAGCGGTCATTACACCGGGGAGCTGTTTTTT. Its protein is CASSPPSASGHYTGELFF.

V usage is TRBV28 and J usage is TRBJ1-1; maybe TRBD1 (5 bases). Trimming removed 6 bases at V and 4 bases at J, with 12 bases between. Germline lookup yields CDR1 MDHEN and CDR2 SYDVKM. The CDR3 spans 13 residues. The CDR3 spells CASRRQTSTEAFF. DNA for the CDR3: TGTGCCAGCAGACGACAGACCAGCACTGAAGCTTTCTTT.

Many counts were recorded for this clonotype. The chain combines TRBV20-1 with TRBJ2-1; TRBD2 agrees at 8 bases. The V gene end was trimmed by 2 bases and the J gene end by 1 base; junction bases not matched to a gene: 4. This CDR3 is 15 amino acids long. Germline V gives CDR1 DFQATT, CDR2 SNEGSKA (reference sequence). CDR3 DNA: TGCAGTGCTAGAAGCGGGAGCCGGTCCTACAATGAGCAGTTCTTC. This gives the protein CSARSGSRSYNEQFF.

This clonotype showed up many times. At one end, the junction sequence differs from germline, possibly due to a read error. The CDR3 region is CATSANLGGPPGDF. The CDR3 bases are TGTGCCACCAGCGCTAACCTTGGGGGCCCCCCCGGTGACTTC. The V gene is TRBV15, the J gene TRBJ2-7, with a tentative D call TRBD1 (6 bases). Germline CDR1 reads LNHNV; CDR2 reads YYDKDF (reference sequence). The length of the CDR3 is 14 residues.

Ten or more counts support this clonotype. The CDR3 reads CASSLATGGYEQFF. DNA for the CDR3: TGTGCCAGCAGCTTAGCAACGGGAGGCTATGAGCAGTTCTTC. The chain employs TRBV7-8 and TRBJ2-1, with 7 bases identical to TRBD2. Germline values: CDR1 SGHVS, CDR2 FQNEAQ. This CDR3 region has 14 residues. V lost 0 bases, J lost 8 bases, and 4 bases stayed unmatched.

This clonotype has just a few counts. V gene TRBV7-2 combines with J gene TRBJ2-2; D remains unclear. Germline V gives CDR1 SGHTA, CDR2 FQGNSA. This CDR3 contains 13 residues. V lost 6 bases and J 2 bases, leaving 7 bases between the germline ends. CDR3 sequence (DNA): TGTGCCAGCAGACGGACCAACACCGGGGAGCTGTTTTTT. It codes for CASRRTNTGELFF. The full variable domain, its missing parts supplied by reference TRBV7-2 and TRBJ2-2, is GAGVSQSPSNKVTEKGKDVELRCDPISGHTALYWYRQSLGQGLEFLIYFQGNSAPDKSGLPSDRFSAERTGGSVSTLTIQRTQQEDSAVYLCASRRTNTGELFFGEGSRLTVL.

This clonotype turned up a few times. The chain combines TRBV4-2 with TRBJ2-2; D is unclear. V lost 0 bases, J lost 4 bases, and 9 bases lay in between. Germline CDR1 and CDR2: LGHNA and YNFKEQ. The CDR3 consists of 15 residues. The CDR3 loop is CASSQDGQLTGELFF. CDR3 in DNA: TGTGCCAGCAGCCAAGATGGCCAGCTCACCGGGGAGCTGTTTTTT.

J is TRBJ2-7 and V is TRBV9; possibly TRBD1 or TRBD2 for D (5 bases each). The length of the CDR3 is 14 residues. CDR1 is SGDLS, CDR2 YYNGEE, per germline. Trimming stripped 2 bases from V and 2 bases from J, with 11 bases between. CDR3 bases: TGTGCCAGCAGCGTTAGGGACCGTACCTACGAGCAGTACTTC. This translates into CASSVRDRTYEQYF.

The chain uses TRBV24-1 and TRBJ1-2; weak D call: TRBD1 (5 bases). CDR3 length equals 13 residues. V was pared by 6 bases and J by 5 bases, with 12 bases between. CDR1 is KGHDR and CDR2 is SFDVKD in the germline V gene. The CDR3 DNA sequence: TGTGCCACCAGTCGGGGGACGGATTATGGCTACACCTTC. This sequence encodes CATSRGTDYGYTF.

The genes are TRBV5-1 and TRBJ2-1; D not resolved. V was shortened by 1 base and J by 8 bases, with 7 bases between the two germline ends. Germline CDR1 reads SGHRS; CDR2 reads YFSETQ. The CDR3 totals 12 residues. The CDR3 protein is CASSLTWDEQFF. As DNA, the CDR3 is TGCGCCAGCAGCTTGACCTGGGATGAGCAGTTCTTC.

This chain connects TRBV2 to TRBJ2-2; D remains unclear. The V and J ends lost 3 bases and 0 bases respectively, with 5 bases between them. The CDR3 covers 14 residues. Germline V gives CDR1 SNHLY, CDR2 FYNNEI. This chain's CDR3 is CASSDRPNTGELFF. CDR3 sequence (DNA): TGTGCCAGCAGTGACAGGCCGAACACCGGGGAGCTGTTTTTT.

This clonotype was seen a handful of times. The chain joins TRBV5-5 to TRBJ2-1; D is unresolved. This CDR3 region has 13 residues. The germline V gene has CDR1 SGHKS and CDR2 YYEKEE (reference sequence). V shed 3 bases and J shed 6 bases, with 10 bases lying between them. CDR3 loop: CASSSPYGNEQFF. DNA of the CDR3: TGTGCCAGCAGCTCCCCTTATGGCAATGAGCAGTTCTTC.

The DNA for the CDR3 is TGTGCCAGCAGTGCCTCCGCCAGAGATACGCAGTATTTT. Protein sequence: CASSASARDTQYF. The chain employs TRBV6-2 or TRBV6-3 and TRBJ2-3; D is ambiguous. Germline CDR1 is MNHEY and CDR2 is SVGEGT. V lost 5 bases, J lost 5 bases, and 11 bases lay in between. This CDR3 has 13 residues.

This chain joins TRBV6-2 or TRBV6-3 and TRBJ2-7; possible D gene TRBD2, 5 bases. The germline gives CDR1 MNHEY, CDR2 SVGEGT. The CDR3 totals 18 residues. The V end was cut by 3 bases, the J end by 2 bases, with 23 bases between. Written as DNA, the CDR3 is TGTGCCAGCAGTTATAACCCTAGCCCCTACAGATCCCCCTACGAGCAGTACTTC. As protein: CASSYNPSPYRSPYEQYF.

CDR3 in DNA: TGTGCCAGCAACGGACAGGGAACCTACAATGAGCAGTTCTTC. It is translated as CASNGQGTYNEQFF. The chain employs TRBV6-1 and TRBJ2-1, with 8 bases that match TRBD1. CDR1 is MNHNS, CDR2 SASEGT, per germline. The CDR3 runs to 14 residues. V lost 7 bases, J lost 2 bases, and 4 bases stayed unmatched.